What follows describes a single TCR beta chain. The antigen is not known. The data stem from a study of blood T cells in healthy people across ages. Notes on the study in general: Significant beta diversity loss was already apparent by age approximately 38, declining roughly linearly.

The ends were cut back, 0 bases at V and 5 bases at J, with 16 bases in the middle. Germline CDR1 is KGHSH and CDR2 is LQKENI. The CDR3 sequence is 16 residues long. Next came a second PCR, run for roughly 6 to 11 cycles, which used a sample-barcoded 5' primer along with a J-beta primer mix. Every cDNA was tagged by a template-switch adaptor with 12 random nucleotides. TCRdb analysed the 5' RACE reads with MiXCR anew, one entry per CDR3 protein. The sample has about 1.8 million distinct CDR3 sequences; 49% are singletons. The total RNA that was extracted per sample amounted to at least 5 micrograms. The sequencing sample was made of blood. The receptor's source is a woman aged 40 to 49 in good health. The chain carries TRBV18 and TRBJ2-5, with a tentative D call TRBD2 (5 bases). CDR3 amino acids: CASSPPGQRVGETQYF. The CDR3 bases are TGTGCCAGCTCACCACCTGGTCAGAGGGTCGGGGAGACCCAGTACTTC. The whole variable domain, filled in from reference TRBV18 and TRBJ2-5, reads NAGVMQNPRHLVRRRGQEARLRCSPMKGHSHVYWYRQLPEEGLKFMVYLQKENIIDESGMPKERFSAEFPKEGPSILRIQQVVRGDSAAYFCASSPPGQRVGETQYFGPGTRLLVL.